One sample yielded the 28 T cell receptor beta chains listed below, sequenced in a study of cytomegalovirus exposure and HLA in healthy donors (dated by TCRdb to about 2017). Libraries were made using the immunoSEQ multiplex PCR assay. For the multiplex PCR, a mixture combining 60 forward primers for TCR Vbeta segments and 13 reverse primers for TCR Jbeta segments was used. Imported from immuneACCESS, the table was reduced by TCRdb to in-frame sequences with V and J called. These copies leave out some clones; in studies compared against another copy, an unresolved V gene accounts for under half, and the cause of the remainder is not known. This specimen's table enumerates about 200,000 clones. The top ten clonotypes cover around 0.7% of the sample. Sequenced material: PBMCs. All receptors derive from a boy younger than 18 in good health and CMV-seronegative.

Here the CDR3 DNA reads TGTGCCAGCAGTGTGTCGGGGGGACCTAATGAAAAACTGTTTTTT. Amino acids: CASSVSGGPNEKLFF. The rearrangement joins TRBV6-4 to TRBJ1-4; D may be TRBD1 (5 bases). CDR1 and CDR2 from the germline V gene are MRHNA and SNTAGT. This CDR3 region has 15 residues. The V gene lost 4 bases and the J gene lost 3 bases, with 12 bases spanning the gap.

The chain combines TRBV29-1 with TRBJ1-2; TRBD1 might be the D (5 bases). This CDR3 has 13 residues. Germline V lookup: CDR1 SQVTM, CDR2 ANQGSEA. V was shortened by 2 bases and J by 2 bases, with 9 bases between the two germline ends. The CDR3 here is CSVEFQGNYGYTF. DNA of the CDR3: TGCAGCGTTGAATTTCAGGGCAACTATGGCTACACCTTC.

The chain links TRBV5-1 to TRBJ1-1, with 8 bases fitting TRBD1. The length of the CDR3 is 14 residues. Losses at the gene ends were 0 bases for V and 4 bases for J; bases not matched to a gene: 2. The V gene's germline CDR1 is SGHRS and CDR2 YFSETQ. In DNA form, the CDR3 reads TGCGCCAGCAGCTTGGACAGGGGGACCACTGAAGCTTTCTTT. Protein sequence: CASSLDRGTTEAFF.

The J gene is TRBJ1-2, the V gene TRBV19, with D perhaps TRBD1 (6 bases). The CDR3 spans 16 residues. Germline V gene sequence: CDR1 LNHDA, CDR2 SQIVND (reference sequence). V lost 1 base to trimming and J lost 5 bases, with 17 bases between them. The CDR3 DNA reads as TGTGCCAGTAGTATAGTTACAACAGGGCACCCGTATGGCTACACCTTC. This gives the protein CASSIVTTGHPYGYTF.

This chain uses TRBV7-8 with TRBJ2-1; D not certain. Germline CDR1 is SGHVS and CDR2 is FQNEAQ. The V end lost 3 bases, the J end lost 8 bases, and 8 bases lay between the germline ends. This CDR3 spans 12 amino acids. CDR3 coding DNA: TGTGCCAGCAGCTTCGACAATTATGAGCAGTTCTTC. Protein: CASSFDNYEQFF.

J is TRBJ2-7 and V is TRBV6-5; the match to TRBD1 covers 7 bases. The CDR3 has 14 residues. V lost 2 bases to trimming and J lost 1 base; unmatched junction nucleotides: 2. Germline V gives CDR1 MNHEY, CDR2 SVGAGI. CDR3 sequence reads: CASSYRDRSYEQYF. As DNA, the CDR3 is TGTGCCAGCAGTTACCGGGACAGATCCTACGAGCAGTACTTC.

The rearrangement uses TRBV7-2 and TRBJ1-5; no firm D call. CDR3 size: 13 residues. Per germline, CDR1 SGHTA and CDR2 FQGNSA. V lost 3 bases and J 1 base, leaving 4 bases between the germline ends. The CDR3 sequence is CASSLRSNQPQHF. CDR3 bases: TGTGCCAGCAGCTTGAGAAGCAATCAGCCCCAGCATTTT.

The chain carries TRBV5-4 and TRBJ2-2; tentative D call: TRBD2 (5 bases). The germline V and J ends were trimmed by 5 bases and 7 bases, with 12 bases remaining between them. Per germline, CDR1 SGHNT and CDR2 YYREEE (reference sequence). The CDR3 loop spans 13 amino acids. CDR3 sequence reads: CASSHGVDGELFF. The CDR3 DNA reads TGTGCCAGCAGTCACGGGGTTGACGGGGAGCTGTTTTTT.

CDR3 sequence reads: CASSPLQGAMNTEAFF. The CDR3 DNA follows: TGTGCCAGCAGCCCCTTACAGGGGGCGATGAACACTGAAGCTTTCTTT. The chain uses TRBV13 and TRBJ1-1; 9 nucleotides agree with TRBD1. The CDR3 length is 16 residues. J was trimmed by 0 bases and V by 5 bases; bases with no gene match: 7. CDR1 is PRHDT, CDR2 FYEKMQ, per germline (reference sequence).

V gene TRBV6-1 combines with J gene TRBJ1-2, with D maybe TRBD1 (5 bases). CDR3 length: 13 amino acids. The germline gives CDR1 MNHNS, CDR2 SASEGT. V lost 4 bases and J 8 bases, leaving 14 bases between the germline ends. Here the CDR3 reads CASSAGTAGGYTF. The CDR3 coding sequence is TGTGCCAGCAGTGCGGGGACGGCGGGGGGCTACACCTTC.

The gene calls are TRBV9 and TRBJ1-3; 7 bases are a match to TRBD1. There are 18 residues in the CDR3. CDR1 and CDR2 from the germline V gene are SGDLS and YYNGEE. The trim removed 3 bases at V and 0 bases at J, leaving 12 bases unmatched. CDR3 DNA: TGTGCCAGCAGCGCGCTCCCAGGAGGGGGCATCTCTGGAAACACCATATATTTT. Its protein product is CASSALPGGGISGNTIYF. The entire variable domain, with the rest obtained from reference TRBV9 and TRBJ1-3, is as follows: DSGVTQTPKHLITATGQRVTLRCSPRSGDLSVYWYQQSLDQGLQFLIQYYNGEERAKGNILERFSAQQFPDLHSELNLSSLELGDSALYFCASSALPGGGISGNTIYFGEGSWLTVV.

V usage is TRBV28 and J usage is TRBJ1-6, with 8 bases lining up with TRBD1. Germline trimming cut 6 bases from V and 7 bases from J; bases unmatched to any gene: 8. CDR1 is MDHEN and CDR2 is SYDVKM in the germline V gene. The CDR3 spans 15 residues. The CDR3 sequence is CASSSSTGGNSPLHF. DNA of the CDR3: TGTGCCAGCAGCTCATCCACAGGGGGGAATTCACCCCTCCACTTT.

The chain carries TRBV5-8 and TRBJ1-2; weak D call: TRBD1 (5 bases). Trimming stripped 4 bases from V and 4 bases from J, with 8 bases between. The CDR3 length is 12 residues. Germline CDR1 reads SGHTS; CDR2 reads YDEGEE. The CDR3 coding sequence is TGTGCCAGCAGCCGGGGGGGCTATGGCTACACCTTC. Encoded protein: CASSRGGYGYTF.

The genes are TRBV19 and TRBJ2-5; 7 bases line up with TRBD2. Germline lookup yields CDR1 LNHDA and CDR2 SQIVND (reference sequence). The CDR3 loop spans 15 amino acids. The V segment lost 7 bases and the J segment 9 bases; nucleotides outside the gene matches: 17. The CDR3 is CASTPQSTGGGSQYF. CDR3 nucleotides: TGTGCCAGTACCCCCCAATCAACGGGGGGAGGGTCCCAGTACTTC. Full variable domain (rest looked up from reference TRBV19 and TRBJ2-5): DGGITQSPKYLFRKEGQNVTLSCEQNLNHDAMYWYRQDPGQGLRLIYYSQIVNDFQKGDIAEGYSVSREKKESFPLTVTSAQKNPTAFYLCASTPQSTGGGSQYFGPGTRLLVL.

The chain links TRBV7-8 to TRBJ2-2; D remains ambiguous. V shed 5 bases and J shed 9 bases, with 7 bases lying between them. This CDR3 contains 11 residues. CDR1 is SGHVS, CDR2 FQNEAQ, per germline. The CDR3 DNA is TGTGCCAGCAGCCCCAGGAGGGAGCTGTTTTTT. Protein sequence: CASSPRRELFF.

CDR3 protein: CAISDHGGTGDSTDTQYF. CDR3 sequence (DNA): TGTGCCATCAGTGATCACGGGGGAACAGGGGATAGCACAGATACGCAGTATTTT. The chain couples TRBV10-3 to TRBJ2-3, with D possibly being TRBD1 (7 bases). The CDR3 is 18 amino acids. Germline CDR1 and CDR2: ENHRY and SYGVKD. V was clipped by 3 bases and J by 0 bases, with 19 bases between them.

This sequence joins TRBV7-2 and TRBJ2-7, with 13 bases matching TRBD2. The germline gives CDR1 SGHTA, CDR2 FQGNSA. This CDR3 has 17 amino acids. With 3 bases clipped from V and 7 bases from J, the junction kept 12 bases outside the gene matches. CDR3 sequence (DNA): TGTGCCAGCAGCTTCGGCGCACTAGCGGGGGGGCCGGGGGAGCAGTACTTC. The encoded protein is CASSFGALAGGPGEQYF. Combining the CDR3 with reference TRBV7-2 and TRBJ2-7 gives the whole variable domain GAGVSQSPSNKVTEKGKDVELRCDPISGHTALYWYRQSLGQGLEFLIYFQGNSAPDKSGLPSDRFSAERTGGSVSTLTIQRTQQEDSAVYLCASSFGALAGGPGEQYFGPGTRLTVT.

V usage is TRBV19 and J usage is TRBJ2-7; 8 nucleotides agree with TRBD1. Germline CDR1 LNHDA, CDR2 SQIVND (reference sequence). Trimming at V came to 5 bases and at J to 1 base, leaving 10 bases not matched to a gene. This CDR3 has 16 residues. The CDR3 protein is CASSFSGTGASYEQYF. Here the CDR3 DNA reads TGTGCCAGTAGTTTCTCCGGGACAGGAGCATCCTACGAGCAGTACTTC.

This sequence joins TRBV9 and TRBJ2-2; D may be TRBD2 (5 bases). The germline gives CDR1 SGDLS, CDR2 YYNGEE. V dropped 0 bases and J dropped 5 bases, with 17 bases sitting between them. CDR3 length: 17 residues. CDR3 residues: CASSVGGWASGTGELFF. The CDR3 nucleotides are TGTGCCAGCAGCGTAGGAGGGTGGGCGAGTGGAACCGGGGAGCTGTTTTTT.

V is TRBV6-4 and J is TRBJ2-3; 8 nucleotides align to TRBD2. Germline loops: CDR1 MRHNA, CDR2 SNTAGT. CDR3 length: 16 residues. J was trimmed by 2 bases and V by 3 bases; bases with no gene match: 7. The CDR3 DNA follows: TGTGCCAGCAGTGAAACCACTAGCGGCTTCACAGATACGCAGTATTTT. Protein product: CASSETTSGFTDTQYF.

V is TRBV7-6 and J is TRBJ1-1; maybe TRBD1 (6 bases). Germline loops: CDR1 SGHVS, CDR2 FNYEAQ. Trimming shortened V by 5 bases and J by 0 bases, and 10 bases separated the two germline ends. CDR3 length: 14 amino acids. CDR3 DNA sequence: TGTGCCAGCAGCCCCGGACAGATGAACACTGAAGCTTTCTTT. This translates into CASSPGQMNTEAFF.

V is TRBV5-1 and J is TRBJ2-5; 11 bases line up with TRBD2. This CDR3 contains 18 residues. With V trimmed by 4 bases and J by 4 bases, 15 bases remained unmatched. Germline lookup yields CDR1 SGHRS and CDR2 YFSETQ. The CDR3 DNA reads as TGCGCCAGCAGCCATAGTGGCAGCGCTAGCGGGGGGCGAGAGACCCAGTACTTC. Translating gives CASSHSGSASGGRETQYF.

The CDR3 reads CASRNTGGTEAFF. Written as DNA, the CDR3 is TGTGCCAGCAGGAATACGGGGGGCACTGAAGCTTTCTTT. The gene calls are TRBV28 and TRBJ1-1; tentatively, D is TRBD1 (5 bases). This CDR3 has 13 amino acids. Germline CDR1 MDHEN, CDR2 SYDVKM. V gave up 6 bases and J gave up 4 bases, with 12 bases separating them. Full variable domain (rest looked up from reference TRBV28 and TRBJ1-1): DVKVTQSSRYLVKRTGEKVFLECVQDMDHENMFWYRQDPGLGLRLIYFSYDVKMKEKGDIPEGYSVSREKKERFSLILESASTNQTSMYLCASRNTGGTEAFFGQGTRLTVV.

This chain uses TRBV7-3 with TRBJ1-1; D may be TRBD1 (6 bases). Germline V gene data show CDR1 as SGHTA and CDR2 as FQGTGA. The CDR3 has 13 residues. V was trimmed by 5 bases and J by 3 bases, leaving 10 bases between them. CDR3 residues: CASSRDTYTEAFF. The CDR3 DNA reads TGTGCCAGCAGCAGGGACACTTACACTGAAGCTTTCTTT.

The genes are TRBV9 and TRBJ2-2, with D perhaps TRBD1 (6 bases). The CDR3 extends over 16 amino acids. Trimming left V 1 base short and J 6 bases short, with 16 bases between. Looked up from germline, CDR1 is SGDLS and CDR2 is YYNGEE. CDR3 amino acids: CASSVSDRFIAGELFF. The CDR3 DNA follows: TGTGCCAGCAGCGTATCCGACAGGTTTATCGCCGGGGAGCTGTTTTTT. The complete variable domain, with remaining parts taken from reference TRBV9 and TRBJ2-2, reads DSGVTQTPKHLITATGQRVTLRCSPRSGDLSVYWYQQSLDQGLQFLIQYYNGEERAKGNILERFSAQQFPDLHSELNLSSLELGDSALYFCASSVSDRFIAGELFFGEGSRLTVL.

The CDR3 protein is CASSLTGQNYGYTF. CDR3 nucleotide sequence: TGTGCCAGCAGTCTGACCGGACAGAACTATGGCTACACCTTC. The J gene is TRBJ1-2, the V gene TRBV6-5; perhaps TRBD1 as D (6 bases). CDR3 length equals 14 residues. V lost 5 bases and J lost 2, with 12 bases in between. Germline lookup yields CDR1 MNHEY and CDR2 SVGAGI.

The genes are TRBV5-6 and TRBJ1-1; 7 nucleotides align to TRBD1. The CDR3 runs to 14 residues. Germline V gives CDR1 SGHDT, CDR2 YYEEEE. V was clipped by 7 bases and J by 3 bases; unmatched bases: 9. The CDR3 DNA follows: TGTGCCAGCTGTACCCCGGGACAGTACACTGAAGCTTTCTTT. Its translation is CASCTPGQYTEAFF. The full variable domain, with the rest looked up from reference TRBV5-6 and TRBJ1-1, is DAGVTQSPTHLIKTRGQQVTLRCSPKSGHDTVSWYQQALGQGPQFIFQYYEEEERQRGNFPDRFSGHQFPNYSSELNVNALLLGDSALYLCASCTPGQYTEAFFGQGTRLTVV.

V gene TRBV19 combines with J gene TRBJ1-3; D is uncertain. CDR1 and CDR2 from the germline V gene are LNHDA and SQIVND (reference sequence). Trimming shortened V by 10 bases and J by 4 bases, and 17 bases separated the two germline ends. This CDR3 comprises 14 residues. The CDR3 region is CATMNRERGNTIYF. Written as DNA, the CDR3 is TGTGCCACTATGAATCGGGAAAGGGGAAACACCATATATTTT.